The table lists the clone carrying this T cell receptor (beta chain) with a few counts. Its antigen is not identified. The CDR3 length is 16 residues. Germline-derived CDR1 and CDR2 are MNHNS and SASEGT. The V gene end was trimmed by 0 bases and the J gene end by 4 bases; junction bases not matched to a gene: 8. This sample is drawn from a study of early T cells in non-severe SARS-CoV-2 infection. Looking at the study overall: The study sequenced bulk RNA from unsorted whole blood, with chains unpaired. Findings and caveats of the study: VDJdb matches were skewed toward anti-spike CD8 T cell responses.

Unique molecular identifiers (one per individual cDNA molecule) were attached. TCRdb processed the 5' RACE reads anew with MiXCR; each CDR3 protein has one entry. This sample has 95,000 to 120,000 distinct CDR3 sequences, with 9% to 14% found just once. V is TRBV6-1 and J is TRBJ1-2, with 7 bases aligning to TRBD1. This clonotype was obtained from an adult who was a healthcare worker with PCR-confirmed SARS-CoV-2 infection or an uninfected control (not recorded which). Material: whole blood. This CDR3 is CASSEAGGGWIYGYTF. As DNA, the CDR3 is TGTGCCAGCAGTGAAGCGGGAGGGGGCTGGATCTATGGCTACACCTTC.